Only a few counts were recorded for the clone carrying this T cell receptor beta chain. MiXCR, applied by TCRdb to the 5' RACE reads, yields one record per CDR3 protein. The sample records 350,000 to 500,000 distinct CDR3 sequences, around 17% being singletons. Germline values: CDR1 SGHRS, CDR2 YFSETQ. Trimming pared 3 bases from V and 7 bases from J, leaving 18 bases between. The CDR3 length is 15 residues. This entry is derived from a study of T-cell memory formation after mild COVID-19. The origin of this receptor is a man younger than 35 who had mild COVID-19 (a few samples of this study predate the infection). Cell type and time point are not known. Material for sequencing was PBMCs or a T cell subset sorted from them (not recorded which). J is TRBJ2-3 and V is TRBV5-1, with D uncertain. In DNA, the CDR3 is TGCGCCAGCAGCTCCTCCGGAGCAGGCCCTTATACGCAGTATTTT. Its translation: CASSSSGAGPYTQYF. Using reference TRBV5-1 and TRBJ2-3 for the parts outside the CDR3, the full variable domain is KAGVTQTPRYLIKTRGQQVTLSCSPISGHRSVSWYQQTPGQGLQFLFEYFSETQRNKGNFPGRFSGRQFSNSRSEMNVSTLELGDSALYLCASSSSGAGPYTQYFGPGTRLTVL.